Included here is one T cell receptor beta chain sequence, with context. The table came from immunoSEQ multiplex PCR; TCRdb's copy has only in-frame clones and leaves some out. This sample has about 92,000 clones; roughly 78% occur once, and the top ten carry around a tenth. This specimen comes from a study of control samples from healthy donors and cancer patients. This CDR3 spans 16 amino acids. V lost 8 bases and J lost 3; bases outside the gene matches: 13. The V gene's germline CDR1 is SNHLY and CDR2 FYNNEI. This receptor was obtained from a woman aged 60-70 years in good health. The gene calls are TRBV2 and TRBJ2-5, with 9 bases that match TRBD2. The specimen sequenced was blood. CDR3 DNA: TGTGCCAGCGGTGGGGCTAGCGGGGACCCTAAAGAGACCCAGTACTTC. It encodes CASGGASGDPKETQYF.